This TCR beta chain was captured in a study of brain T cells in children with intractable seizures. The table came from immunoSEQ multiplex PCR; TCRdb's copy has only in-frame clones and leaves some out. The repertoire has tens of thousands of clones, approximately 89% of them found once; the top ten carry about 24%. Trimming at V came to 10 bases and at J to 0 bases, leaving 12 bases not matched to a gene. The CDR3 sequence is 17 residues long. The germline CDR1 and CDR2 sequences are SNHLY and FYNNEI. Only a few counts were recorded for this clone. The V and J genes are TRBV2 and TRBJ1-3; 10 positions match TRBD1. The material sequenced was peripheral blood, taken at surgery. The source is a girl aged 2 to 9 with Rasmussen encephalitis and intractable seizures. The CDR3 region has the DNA TGTGCCACCCCGGCGGGACAGGGGAATTTCTCTGGAAACACCATATATTTT. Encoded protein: CATPAGQGNFSGNTIYF.